The 3 T cell receptor beta chains reported below all come from one sample, sequenced in a study of regulatory T cells in long-lasting Graves disease. Sample time point: newly diagnosed GD, antithyroid drugs for less than 3 months. The TCR library was made from RNA that had been extracted from PBMCs in TRIzol. CDR3-region Arm-PCR and iRepertoire HTBI primers produced the TCR beta libraries. MiXCR, run by TCRdb on the multiplex PCR reads, gives a single entry per CDR3 protein. The sample records some 460,000 distinct CDR3 sequences, 15% to 20% being singletons. The data also belong to a second study, concerning T cells in Graves' hyperthyroidism and ophthalmopathy.

The specimen comprised peripheral blood mononuclear cells (PBMCs), sampled at new diagnosis, from a patient treated with antithyroid drugs. These receptors were obtained from a man aged 35-49 years with Graves disease.

This clonotype was found a few times. The V and J genes are TRBV20-1 and TRBJ1-2; D is uncertain. This CDR3 has 12 amino acids. V gave up 1 base and J gave up 6 bases, with 9 bases separating them. The germline gives CDR1 DFQATT, CDR2 SNEGSKA (reference sequence). CDR3 residues: CSARVERDGYTF. CDR3 sequence (DNA): TGCAGTGCTAGAGTAGAGAGAGATGGCTACACCTTC.

The CDR3 is CASSDLDRVTEAFF. CDR3 sequence (DNA): TGTGCCAGCAGTGACTTGGACAGGGTCACTGAAGCTTTCTTT. The genes are TRBV6-1 and TRBJ1-1; 8 bases agree with TRBD1. Germline V gene sequence: CDR1 MNHNS, CDR2 SASEGT. J gave up 4 bases and V 3 bases, and 4 bases lay outside the gene matches. The CDR3 consists of 14 residues.

The chain has TRBV28 and TRBJ2-1; weak D call: TRBD2 (6 bases). This CDR3 is built from 12 residues. V lost 11 bases and J lost 7, with 15 bases in between. Germline V gene data show CDR1 as MDHEN and CDR2 as SYDVKM. CDR3 region: CAGQAGMNEQFF. Here the CDR3 DNA reads TGTGCCGGACAAGCGGGTATGAATGAGCAGTTCTTC.